This T cell receptor (beta chain) was captured by sequencing in a study of blood T cell repertoires in COVID-19 (dated by TCRdb to 2020 to 2021). A note on the overall study: Samples from collaborators originated in the United States, Italy and Spain and spanned both the acute and convalescent phases of COVID-19. The material from the prospective study consisted of cDNA or gDNA derived from T cells, B-cell-depleted T cells, or PBMCs. Deeply sampled blood TCRbeta repertoires from subjects exposed to, actively infected with, or recovered from COVID-19 were included in the dataset. The repertoires were released in a freely available public database intended as a resource for research on the immune response to SARS-CoV-2. The samples were drawn from the first 160 participants of the ongoing ImmuneRACE study and from roughly 1,300 subjects provided by 6 global collaborators. The sample metadata nearly always contained a de-identified subject ID, COVID-19 status, age in years and sex. Where HLA class I and class II types were available, the types were taken from metadata supplied by the sample provider, not from assay-based typing.

As to this clone: The antigen it binds to is not known. Base qualities are missing; no much larger clone stands one base away.

CDR1 KGHSH and CDR2 LQKENI were looked up in the germline V gene. The germline ends are 11 bases apart after V is trimmed by 3 bases and J by 2 bases. Its CDR3 holds 15 amino acids, cysteine through phenylalanine. Only CDR3 DNA remains: 45 bases, in frame from the first base. Collaborating institutions collected whole blood in K2EDTA tubes following their own protocols. Collaborator samples were shipped for TCRbeta analysis as frozen whole blood, isolated PBMCs, or DNA extracted from either sample type. The paper as a whole reports these results and caveats: How much clinical and demographic metadata was included differed by source and by participant, and the metadata was provided uncurated.

TCRbeta CDR3 regions were amplified from genomic DNA by means of the immunoSEQ Assay, a bias-controlled multiplex PCR. In the source study's methods: The number of nucleated cells in each sample was estimated by amplification of reference gene primers within the assay. Sequence reads were collapsed and filtered to measure the absolute abundance of every unique TCRbeta CDR3 rearrangement. For each sample, productive Simpson clonality was calculated as the square root of Simpson's diversity index over productive rearrangements. TCRdb carries this immuneACCESS record with in-frame sequences only. Its versions omit some clonotypes, under half of them owing to an unresolved V gene in the studies checked, with the rest unexplained. V, J and clone size were drawn from that table, and D and trimming were deduced from the DNA. Recorded for this sample are fewer than 70,000 clones; approximately 92% of them occurred a single time. Under 5.5% of the sample is held by the ten biggest clonotypes.

The source is a man aged 45-60 years with active COVID-19. Sequenced sample: peripheral blood. The chain is assembled from TRBV18 and TRBJ1-3; a tentative D call is TRBD1 (5 bases match). The CDR3 protein is CASSPQGGAGNTIYF. The DNA sequence is as follows: TGTGCCAGCTCACCGCAAGGAGGGGCTGGAAACACCATATATTTT.